This T cell receptor (beta chain) was profiled in a study of blood T cell repertoires in COVID-19. Whole-study context: The cDNA or gDNA used as material had been derived from T cells, B-cell-depleted T cells, or PBMCs.

The table came from immunoSEQ multiplex PCR; TCRdb's copy has only in-frame clones and leaves some out. The repertoire includes 360,000 or so clones, roughly 90% of them detected once, and roughly 6.8% sits in the top ten. CDR3 size: 16 residues. The germline V gene encodes CDR1 MDHEN and CDR2 SYDVKM. The ends lost 5 bases at V and 1 base at J; junction bases unmatched: 9. The chain recombines TRBV28 with TRBJ1-2, with 8 bases that match TRBD1. The sequencing input was peripheral blood. The source is a man younger than 35 with active or convalescent COVID-19. The CDR3 loop is CASSRTGPPFNYGYTF. In nucleotides, the CDR3 is TGTGCCAGCAGTAGGACAGGGCCCCCCTTTAACTATGGCTACACCTTC.